Each of the 32 T cell receptor beta chains below was sequenced from the same sample in a study of T and B cells in COVID-19 patients. TRB rearrangements were amplified by multiplex PCR with BIOMED2 TRB-A/B primers. TCRdb re-called the multiplex PCR reads with MiXCR, one entry per CDR3 protein. The sample holds around 9,000 distinct CDR3 sequences, around 29% seen once. Blood genomic DNA input for TRB amplification was roughly 250-500 ng. The sample comprised blood. The receptors stem from a human donor who had recovered from COVID-19.

The V gene is TRBV14, the J gene TRBJ1-1, with D perhaps TRBD1 (6 bases). V gave up 4 bases and J gave up 10 bases, with 13 bases separating them. The CDR3 spans 12 residues. Looked up from germline, CDR1 is SGHDN and CDR2 is FVKESK. CDR3 nucleotide sequence: TGTGCCAGCAGCCCAAAGGGGGTGCGAGCTTTCTTT. This codes for CASSPKGVRAFF.

This chain joins TRBV18 and TRBJ2-1, with unresolved D. The CDR3 consists of 15 residues. Germline V CDR1 and CDR2: KGHSH, LQKENI. The V end lost 6 bases, the J end lost 0 bases, and 12 bases lay between the germline ends. The CDR3 here is CASSPIKSSYNEQFF. The CDR3 bases are TGTGCCAGCTCGCCCATAAAGAGCTCCTACAATGAGCAGTTCTTC.

The chain links TRBV7-9 to TRBJ2-1; possibly TRBD2 for D (6 bases). In germline, CDR1 is SEHNR, CDR2 FQNEAQ (reference sequence). There are 16 residues in the CDR3. Trimming took 0 bases from V and 5 from J, leaving 14 bases between them. The CDR3 region is CASSLAPGLDNNEQFF. For the CDR3, the DNA is TGTGCCAGCAGCTTAGCTCCGGGACTGGACAACAATGAGCAGTTCTTC.

Sample share makes this clonotype medium-sized (0.01 to 0.1%). The chain joins TRBV19 to TRBJ1-4; 7 nucleotides match TRBD1. The J segment lost 4 bases and the V segment lost 7 bases, leaving 9 bases of the junction unmatched. The CDR3 covers 15 residues. From germline, CDR1 is LNHDA and CDR2 SQIVND (reference sequence). CDR3 residues: CASTKTGALNEKLFF. The CDR3 DNA follows: TGTGCCAGTACAAAAACAGGGGCCCTTAATGAAAAACTGTTTTTT.

This clonotype was seen a few times. The J gene is TRBJ2-3, the V gene TRBV7-6, with 9 positions matching TRBD2. Germline trimming cut 1 base from V and 1 base from J; bases unmatched to any gene: 9. The CDR3 sequence is 18 residues long. Germline V gene data show CDR1 as SGHVS and CDR2 as FNYEAQ. The CDR3 DNA follows: TGTGCCAGCAGCTTAGGATGGTTGCGGGGGGGCGGCACAGATACGCAGTATTTT. This encodes CASSLGWLRGGGTDTQYF.

A few counts support this clonotype. One end of the junction does not line up with germline, which may come from a read error. The CDR3 region has the DNA TGTGCCAGCAGGGAAGAGACCCAGTACTTC. Translating it yields CASREETQYF. The chain couples TRBV6-1 to TRBJ2-5, with no clear D. The CDR3 spans 10 residues. Germline V gene lookup returns CDR1 MNHNS and CDR2 SASEGT.

This chain uses TRBV25-1 with TRBJ1-6; 7 nucleotides agree with TRBD1. The J segment lost 3 bases and the V segment lost 7 bases, leaving 6 bases of the junction unmatched. The CDR3 covers 15 residues. Germline values: CDR1 MGHDK, CDR2 SYGVNS. As DNA, the CDR3 is TGTGCCAGCATGGGCAGGACAGGCTATAATTCACCCCTCCACTTT. This sequence encodes CASMGRTGYNSPLHF.

This rearrangement joins TRBV28 to TRBJ1-5, with 7 bases that match TRBD1. The CDR3 is 14 amino acids. Trimming took 5 bases from V and 5 from J; bases not matched to a gene: 6. CDR1 is MDHEN and CDR2 is SYDVKM in the germline V gene. Written as DNA, the CDR3 is TGTGCCAGCAGTCCGAGACAGGGTCATCAGCCCCAGCATTTT. Its translation: CASSPRQGHQPQHF.

This chain connects TRBV10-3 to TRBJ1-2; TRBD1 matches at 7 bases. CDR1 ENHRY and CDR2 SYGVKD come from the germline V gene. The CDR3 consists of 15 residues. J lost 2 bases, V lost 3 bases, and 6 bases had no gene match. CDR3 nucleotide sequence: TGTGCCATCAGTGACCCGATGACAGGGAACTATGGCTACACCTTC. This sequence encodes CAISDPMTGNYGYTF.

This clonotype rates as medium-sized. The rearrangement uses TRBV19 and TRBJ2-1; D not certain. The CDR3 loop spans 14 amino acids. Germline values: CDR1 LNHDA, CDR2 SQIVND (reference sequence). Trimming cost V 5 bases and J 0 bases, with 8 bases left between them. CDR3 residues: CASSASGSYNEQFF. Written as DNA, the CDR3 is TGTGCCAGTAGTGCGTCCGGCTCCTACAATGAGCAGTTCTTC.

The gene calls are TRBV20-1 and TRBJ1-2; a possible D gene is TRBD1 (5 bases). Between the trimmed V and J ends, which lost 5 bases and 4 bases, there was a span of 23 bases. Germline loops: CDR1 DFQATT, CDR2 SNEGSKA (reference sequence). The CDR3 is made up of 16 amino acids. CDR3 residues: CSAPRGGEGLRYGYTF. The DNA for the CDR3 is TGCAGTGCTCCCCGGGGGGGTGAGGGTCTTCGCTATGGCTACACCTTC.

V is TRBV12-3 or TRBV12-4 and J is TRBJ2-1; maybe TRBD2 (6 bases). This CDR3 region has 16 residues. With 2 bases removed from V and 9 bases from J, the gap between germline ends came to 20 bases. The CDR3 nucleotides are TGTGCCAGCAGTTTACTTCGGGCCTTCGGAGGGTTTGAGCAGTTCTTC. This encodes CASSLLRAFGGFEQFF.

This clonotype is termed medium-sized. The gene calls are TRBV5-4 and TRBJ2-6; D is unclear. The CDR3 extends over 14 amino acids. The germline gives CDR1 SGHNT, CDR2 YYREEE (reference sequence). The V and J ends lost 2 bases and 0 bases respectively, with 3 bases between them. The CDR3 sequence: CASSFSSGANVLTF. The CDR3 nucleotides read TGTGCCAGCAGCTTCTCCTCTGGGGCCAACGTCCTGACTTTC.

The rearrangement joins TRBV10-3 to TRBJ2-1; maybe TRBD2 (6 bases). V was clipped by 6 bases and J by 8 bases, with 14 bases between them. CDR3 length equals 13 residues. CDR1 is ENHRY and CDR2 is SYGVKD in the germline V gene. In DNA, the CDR3 is TGTGCCATCAGGGGCGGGGTAAAGGATGAGCAGTTCTTC. Translation gives CAIRGGVKDEQFF.

In its sample, this clonotype ranks as medium-sized. This chain links TRBV19 with TRBJ2-3; 9 bases are shared with TRBD2. The V and J ends lost 3 bases and 4 bases, in that order; junction bases with no gene match: 14. The CDR3 has 18 amino acids. Germline assignment: CDR1 LNHDA and CDR2 SQIVND (reference sequence). CDR3 DNA: TGTGCCAGTAGTATGGCGATCCTAGCGGGGAGTCAGGCAGATACGCAGTATTTT. Amino acid sequence: CASSMAILAGSQADTQYF. Full variable domain (outside the CDR3, taken from reference TRBV19 and TRBJ2-3): DGGITQSPKYLFRKEGQNVTLSCEQNLNHDAMYWYRQDPGQGLRLIYYSQIVNDFQKGDIAEGYSVSREKKESFPLTVTSAQKNPTAFYLCASSMAILAGSQADTQYFGPGTRLTVL.

By sample fraction, this clonotype is medium-sized. The chain links TRBV6-5 to TRBJ2-6; no clear D gene. The length of the CDR3 is 14 residues. CDR1 and CDR2 (germline): MNHEY, SVGAGI. V dropped 3 bases and J dropped 6 bases, with 9 bases sitting between them. CDR3 protein: CASSYGVEANVLTF. DNA for the CDR3: TGTGCCAGCAGTTATGGGGTGGAGGCCAACGTCCTGACTTTC.

This clonotype was detected once. The chain recombines TRBV15 with TRBJ2-3; a possible D gene is TRBD2 (6 bases). Between the trimmed V and J ends, which lost 5 bases and 2 bases, there was a span of 8 bases. The germline V gene encodes CDR1 LNHNV and CDR2 YYDKDF (reference sequence). The CDR3 sequence is 13 residues long. CDR3 residues: CATSGGNTDTQYF. Written as DNA, the CDR3 is TGTGCCACCAGCGGGGGGAACACAGATACGCAGTATTTT.

This clonotype occurred a few times. The V and J genes are TRBV5-1 and TRBJ2-5; D possibly matches TRBD1 or TRBD2 (5 bases each). The V and J ends lost 3 bases and 1 base respectively, with 10 bases between them. The CDR3 is 14 amino acids. Germline V CDR1 and CDR2: SGHRS, YFSETQ. CDR3 sequence reads: CASSSGRPQETQYF. The CDR3, as DNA: TGCGCCAGCAGCTCGGGACGGCCCCAAGAGACCCAGTACTTC.

The rearrangement links TRBV18 to TRBJ2-3; TRBD2 matches at 7 bases. The trim removed 6 bases at V and 2 bases at J, leaving 11 bases unmatched. The CDR3 runs to 16 residues. CDR1 and CDR2 (germline): KGHSH, LQKENI. Written as DNA, the CDR3 is TGTGCCAGCTCCGTACGCGAGAGCGGGAACACAGATACGCAGTATTTT. This encodes CASSVRESGNTDTQYF.

The chain uses TRBV6-5 and TRBJ1-2; no firm D call. Trimming left V 10 bases short and J 0 bases short, with 18 bases between. The CDR3 is 15 amino acids. Germline-derived CDR1 and CDR2 are MNHEY and SVGAGI. The CDR3 DNA reads as TGTGCCACCAACCGCGACCCAGTCACTAACTATGGCTACACCTTC. Translation gives CATNRDPVTNYGYTF.

This clonotype is judged medium-sized. The rearrangement links TRBV29-1 to TRBJ1-2; 8 bases map to TRBD1. Germline V gene sequence: CDR1 SQVTM, CDR2 ANQGSEA. V shed 6 bases, J shed 6 bases, and the junction held 6 bases outside the gene matches. CDR3 size: 12 residues. CDR3 region: CSVGGQGHGYTF. DNA of the CDR3: TGCAGCGTGGGAGGACAGGGTCATGGCTACACCTTC.

By share, this clonotype counts as medium-sized. V is TRBV29-1 and J is TRBJ1-4; D unresolved. The length of the CDR3 is 11 residues. Germline V gene data show CDR1 as SQVTM and CDR2 as ANQGSEA. The V end was cut by 8 bases, the J end by 8 bases, with 12 bases between. CDR3 sequence (DNA): TGCAGCACATCCCAAGCCGAAAAACTGTTTTTT. The encoded protein is CSTSQAEKLFF.

This clonotype was detected a few times. This chain joins TRBV27 and TRBJ1-2, with 9 bases identical to TRBD1. The V gene end was trimmed by 0 bases and the J gene end by 6 bases; junction bases not matched to a gene: 5. Germline assignment: CDR1 MNHEY and CDR2 SMNVEV (reference sequence). The CDR3 totals 15 residues. CDR3 loop: CASSLSTGGGNGYTF. The CDR3 nucleotides read TGTGCCAGCAGTTTATCGACAGGGGGAGGGAATGGCTACACCTTC.

The sample holds a few counts of this clonotype. The gene calls are TRBV12-3 or TRBV12-4 and TRBJ1-2, with TRBD1 matching over 7 bases. Germline trimming cut 6 bases from V and 4 bases from J; bases unmatched to any gene: 11. The CDR3 is 15 residues long. The CDR3: CASSPSDRATYGYTF. The CDR3 DNA reads as TGTGCCAGCAGCCCGAGCGACAGGGCCACCTATGGCTACACCTTC.

By proportion, this clonotype is medium-sized. The chain links TRBV6-6 to TRBJ2-2; D is tentatively TRBD1 or TRBD2 (5 bases each). The CDR3 has 15 residues. Germline V CDR1 and CDR2: MNHNY, SVGAGI (reference sequence). V lost 0 bases, J lost 3 bases, and 8 bases lay in between. The DNA for the CDR3 is TGTGCCAGCAGTTACTCAAGGGGAGACACCGGGGAGCTGTTTTTT. Translated: CASSYSRGDTGELFF.

This chain connects TRBV15 to TRBJ2-7; TRBD2 matches at 7 bases. The germline V gene has CDR1 LNHNV and CDR2 YYDKDF (reference sequence). V dropped 0 bases and J dropped 0; count of bases not matched to a gene: 8. The CDR3 covers 17 residues. Written as DNA, the CDR3 is TGTGCCACCAGCAGAGATTTGAGCGGGGTAATCTCCTACGAGCAGTACTTC. Translating it yields CATSRDLSGVISYEQYF.

The CDR3, as DNA: TGTGCCAGCACCCGGGGGGGCTGGACTAATGAAAAACTGTTTTTT. Its translation is CASTRGGWTNEKLFF. This chain uses TRBV5-6 with TRBJ1-4; possibly TRBD1 for D (6 bases). CDR3 length: 15 amino acids. The germline V gene has CDR1 SGHDT and CDR2 YYEEEE. V was pared by 6 bases and J by 2 bases, with 14 bases between.

This clonotype is labeled as medium-sized (0.01 to 0.1%). This sequence joins TRBV19 and TRBJ1-4; D is possibly TRBD1 (6 bases). CDR1 is LNHDA and CDR2 is SQIVND in the germline V gene (reference sequence). This CDR3 has 13 amino acids. V was cut by 5 bases and J by 10 bases, with 14 bases left in between. The CDR3 DNA follows: TGTGCCAGTAGTCCAGTCGGGGGCGGAAAACTGTTTTTT. Amino acid sequence: CASSPVGGGKLFF.

This clonotype was observed once. The chain joins TRBV6-1 to TRBJ1-2; 8 bases are shared with TRBD1. The germline CDR1 and CDR2 sequences are MNHNS and SASEGT. V shed 5 bases and J 3 bases; nucleotides not matched to a gene: 11. The CDR3 length is 16 residues. CDR3 nucleotide sequence: TGTGCCAGCAGTTCCGGGACCGGGACAGGCCACTATGGCTACACCTTC. Translated: CASSSGTGTGHYGYTF.

This clonotype is medium-sized within its sample. CDR3 in DNA: TGTGCCAGCAGTGGCTACCCGGGAACGAGCAATCAGCCCCAGCATTTT. This encodes CASSGYPGTSNQPQHF. The chain carries TRBV6-4 and TRBJ1-5; D uncertain. The V end was cut by 4 bases, the J end by 1 base, with 14 bases between. The CDR3 is 16 residues long. Per the germline V gene, CDR1 is MRHNA and CDR2 is SNTAGT.

By share of the sample, this clonotype is medium-sized. The CDR3 region is CAWSLGTGGNEQYF. In DNA, the CDR3 is TGTGCCTGGAGTCTGGGGACAGGGGGGAACGAGCAGTACTTC. The rearrangement joins TRBV30 to TRBJ2-7; 11 bases are shared with TRBD1. The CDR3 is 14 residues long. The germline V gene encodes CDR1 GTSNPN and CDR2 SVGIG (reference sequence). Trimming cost V 2 bases and J 5 bases; bases outside gene matches: 5. The full variable domain, rest sourced from reference TRBV30 and TRBJ2-7, is SQTIHQWPATLVQPVGSPLSLECTVEGTSNPNLYWYRQAAGRGLQLLFYSVGIGQISSEVPQNLSASRPQDRQFILSSKKLLLSDSGFYLCAWSLGTGGNEQYFGPGTRLTVT.

This clonotype was observed a single time. The V call is TRBV6-1, the J call TRBJ1-2; 8 positions match TRBD1. This CDR3 comprises 14 residues. Germline lookup yields CDR1 MNHNS and CDR2 SASEGT. The V and J ends lost 7 bases and 3 bases, in that order; junction bases with no gene match: 7. The CDR3 sequence is CASNPGTGHYGYTF. The CDR3 nucleotides are TGTGCCAGCAATCCCGGGACAGGCCACTATGGCTACACCTTC.